This entry lists 8 T cell receptor beta chains sequenced from one sample in a study of blood T cell repertoires in COVID-19 (dated by TCRdb to between 2020 and 2021). The library was prepared using the immunoSEQ multiplex PCR assay. TCRdb carries this immuneACCESS record with in-frame sequences only. Its versions omit some clonotypes, under half of them owing to an unresolved V gene in the studies checked, with the rest unexplained. Across this sample there are approximately 300,000 clones, with approximately 85% seen only once. The top ten clones comprise approximately 0.94% of the sample. The specimen sequenced was peripheral blood. These receptors were obtained from a human donor with COVID-19, enrolled during active disease. The donor label of this sample is uncertain.

For the CDR3, the DNA is TGTGCCAGCAGCTTAACTAGCGGGAGGCACAATGAGCAGTTCTTC. It encodes CASSLTSGRHNEQFF. The chain carries TRBV7-8 and TRBJ2-1; TRBD2 agrees at 12 bases. Germline V lookup: CDR1 SGHVS, CDR2 FQNEAQ. After removal of 2 bases from V and 5 bases from J, the junction contained 1 base not matched to a gene. This CDR3 comprises 15 residues.

V usage is TRBV18 and J usage is TRBJ1-1; 9 nucleotides line up with TRBD1. Unmatched junction bases numbered 5, after V lost 6 bases and J lost 3 bases. The CDR3 covers 14 residues. Germline V CDR1 and CDR2: KGHSH, LQKENI. The CDR3 DNA sequence: TGTGCCAGCTCCCGGGGACAGGGAGACACTGAAGCTTTCTTT. It specifies CASSRGQGDTEAFF.

The chain carries TRBV2 and TRBJ1-5, with TRBD1 matching over 12 bases. Trimming removed 6 bases from V and 7 bases from J; junction bases left unmatched: 1. From germline, CDR1 is SNHLY and CDR2 FYNNEI. The CDR3 contains 13 residues. The CDR3 protein is CASRGTGGQPQHF. DNA for the CDR3: TGTGCCAGCAGGGGGACAGGGGGCCAGCCCCAGCATTTT.

This chain links TRBV6-6 with TRBJ2-1; tentative D call: TRBD1 (5 bases). This CDR3 has 14 amino acids. V was shortened by 6 bases and J by 5 bases, with 14 bases between the two germline ends. Germline-derived CDR1 and CDR2 are MNHNY and SVGAGI (reference sequence). The DNA of the CDR3 is TGTGCCAGCAGAGCCCGGACACCCGACAATGAGCAGTTCTTC. This sequence encodes CASRARTPDNEQFF.

The chain carries TRBV5-1 and TRBJ2-1; 10 nucleotides align to TRBD2. J gave up 7 bases and V 5 bases, and 9 bases lay outside the gene matches. The CDR3 sequence is 15 residues long. Germline lookup yields CDR1 SGHRS and CDR2 YFSETQ. Here the CDR3 DNA reads TGCGCCAGCAGTCCCCTAGCGGGAGAGGGGAATGAGCAGTTCTTC. This gives the protein CASSPLAGEGNEQFF.

V is TRBV10-3 and J is TRBJ2-1; 8 nucleotides match TRBD1. Germline V gives CDR1 ENHRY, CDR2 SYGVKD. The CDR3 is 14 amino acids. The trim removed 6 bases at V and 5 bases at J, leaving 6 bases unmatched. The CDR3: CAISSDRGNNEQFF. For the CDR3, the DNA is TGTGCCATCAGCTCCGACAGGGGAAACAATGAGCAGTTCTTC.

This chain uses TRBV7-6 with TRBJ1-3; TRBD1 is a possible D gene (6 bases). The CDR3 is 15 amino acids. CDR1 and CDR2 from the germline V gene are SGHVS and FNYEAQ. Trimming removed 5 bases from V and 0 bases from J, with 11 bases in between. The chain's CDR3 is CASSLGQLSGNTIYF. As DNA, the CDR3 is TGTGCCAGCAGCCTAGGACAGCTCTCTGGAAACACCATATATTTT. The entire variable domain, with the rest obtained from reference TRBV7-6 and TRBJ1-3, is as follows: GAGVSQSPRYKVTKRGQDVALRCDPISGHVSLYWYRQALGQGPEFLTYFNYEAQQDKSGLPNDRFSAERPEGSISTLTIQRTEQRDSAMYRCASSLGQLSGNTIYFGEGSWLTVV.

This clone came up once. This sequence joins TRBV10-3 and TRBJ1-2; tentatively, D is TRBD1 (5 bases). V was cut by 2 bases and J by 8 bases, with 18 bases left in between. The CDR3 contains 15 residues. The germline CDR1 and CDR2 sequences are ENHRY and SYGVKD. The CDR3 DNA reads TGTGCCATCAGTGAGGATCCGGGGGGGAGGATCGGCTACACCTTC. Protein: CAISEDPGGRIGYTF.